This TCR beta chain was identified during a study of blood T cell repertoires in COVID-19. Data came from immunoSEQ multiplex PCR; TCRdb stores just in-frame clones and leaves some out. The sample includes 140,000 to 150,000 clones, nearly 90% seen only once; the top ten take 1.5% to 2%. CDR1 and CDR2 (germline): SGHDN, FVKESK. CDR3 size: 14 residues. With 3 bases clipped from V and 5 bases from J, the junction kept 5 bases outside the gene matches. The gene calls are TRBV14 and TRBJ2-5, with TRBD2 identical over 8 bases. The TCR comes from a man in his 70s with acute or convalescent COVID-19. Sample: peripheral blood. The CDR3 DNA sequence: TGTGCCAGCAGCCATCCTTCGGGGGGGGAGACCCAGTACTTC. Protein: CASSHPSGGETQYF.